These 30 T cell receptor beta chains were sequenced from one sample in a study of PD-1 blockade in classical Hodgkin lymphoma. Sequencing used immunoSEQ multiplex PCR; TCRdb keeps in-frame clones, though not all of them. The sample carries 95,000 to 100,000 clones, around 89% recorded once. With no exception, relapse followed autologous stem cell transplantation in all patients, and brentuximab vedotin exposure varied. Sequenced here: peripheral blood mononuclear cells (PBMCs), sampled before the second cycle of nivolumab. The receptors stem from a human donor with classical Hodgkin lymphoma.

This clone occurred once. The rearrangement uses TRBV30 and TRBJ1-2; D call uncertain. This CDR3 is 11 amino acids long. Germline V gives CDR1 GTSNPN, CDR2 SVGIG (reference sequence). Trimming removed 0 bases from V and 4 bases from J, with 3 bases in between. CDR3 loop: CAWSVSYGYTF. The CDR3 DNA follows: TGTGCCTGGAGTGTCTCCTATGGCTACACCTTC.

The chain combines TRBV23-1 with TRBJ2-1; D ambiguous. TRBV23-1 is sorted into the ORF group, with uncertain function. With 10 bases removed from V and 9 bases from J, the gap between germline ends came to 13 bases. There are 11 residues in the CDR3. The CDR3 spells CATSPLGEQFF. CDR3 coding DNA: TGCGCCACAAGCCCGTTGGGTGAGCAGTTCTTC.

The chain uses TRBV19 and TRBJ2-7; D remains ambiguous. Trimming took 6 bases from V and 2 from J, leaving 17 bases between them. CDR1 is LNHDA and CDR2 is SQIVND in the germline V gene (reference sequence). The CDR3 is made up of 15 amino acids. The CDR3, as DNA: TGTGCCAGTAGCTTTCAGGCTCAGACGCCCTACGAGCAGTACTTC. Translation: CASSFQAQTPYEQYF.

Remarks on this clone: The junction does not match germline at one end; this may be a read error. The chain couples TRBV7-9 to TRBJ2-1, with 7 bases aligning to TRBD1. Germline V gene data show CDR1 as SEHNR and CDR2 as FQNEAQ (reference sequence). There are 11 residues in the CDR3. The CDR3 sequence: CASSFGQDLLF. The CDR3 coding sequence is TGTGCCAGCAGCTTCGGACAGGATTTACTCTTC.

This clone showed up just once. The CDR3 is CASSETPGEQYF. The CDR3 DNA reads TGTGCCAGCAGCGAAACACCCGGGGAGCAGTACTTC. The chain employs TRBV11-1 and TRBJ2-7; no firm D call. The CDR3 extends over 12 amino acids. The ends were cut back, 5 bases at V and 7 bases at J, with 12 bases in the middle. Germline CDR1 and CDR2: SGHAT and FQDESV (reference sequence).

This rearrangement joins TRBV7-6 to TRBJ1-4; unclear D gene. In germline, CDR1 is SGHVS, CDR2 FNYEAQ. This CDR3 region has 14 residues. Trimming removed 4 bases from V and 10 bases from J, with 16 bases in between. DNA for the CDR3: TGTGCCAGCAGCTCGGGCGGGGTACGGGTAAAACTGTTTTTT. This gives the protein CASSSGGVRVKLFF.

The rearrangement joins TRBV6-5 to TRBJ2-1; D is perhaps TRBD1 (6 bases). V lost 5 bases and J lost 2, with 10 bases in between. CDR3 length: 14 amino acids. Germline CDR1 MNHEY, CDR2 SVGAGI. The CDR3 loop reads CASSPGTTYNEQFF. As DNA, the CDR3 is TGTGCCAGCAGTCCGGGGACAACCTACAATGAGCAGTTCTTC.

J is TRBJ1-6 and V is TRBV28, with D unclear. CDR3 length: 15 residues. V was cut by 4 bases and J by 6 bases, with 13 bases left in between. CDR1 is MDHEN, CDR2 SYDVKM, per germline. CDR3 amino acids: CASSSRTDLNSPLHF. CDR3 DNA sequence: TGTGCCAGCAGTTCCCGGACGGATCTTAATTCACCCCTCCACTTT.

This clone is a singleton in its sample. This chain links TRBV2 with TRBJ2-5, with TRBD2 identical over 7 bases. V was pared by 8 bases and J by 7 bases, with 10 bases of the junction left unmatched. This CDR3 has 13 amino acids. Germline loops: CDR1 SNHLY, CDR2 FYNNEI. This CDR3 reads CASSGAGPGTQYF. The CDR3 region has the DNA TGTGCCAGCTCGGGAGCGGGGCCAGGGACCCAGTACTTC.

This clone was detected only a few times. This chain joins TRBV6-5 and TRBJ1-6; unclear D gene. Germline lookup yields CDR1 MNHEY and CDR2 SVGAGI. The CDR3 is 13 residues long. The ends were cut back, 9 bases at V and 10 bases at J, with 16 bases in the middle. The CDR3 loop reads CASGREVGSPLHF. In DNA, the CDR3 is TGTGCCAGTGGGCGGGAGGTCGGATCACCCCTCCACTTT.

The rearrangement joins TRBV7-2 to TRBJ1-1; D may be TRBD1 (5 bases). V was pared by 5 bases and J by 4 bases, with 14 bases between. The CDR3 contains 14 residues. From germline, CDR1 is SGHTA and CDR2 FQGNSA. The CDR3 nucleotides are TGTGCCAGCAGCCTTCGACAGTACCCCACTGAAGCTTTCTTT. Protein: CASSLRQYPTEAFF. Full variable domain (outside the CDR3, taken from reference TRBV7-2 and TRBJ1-1): GAGVSQSPSNKVTEKGKDVELRCDPISGHTALYWYRQSLGQGLEFLIYFQGNSAPDKSGLPSDRFSAERTGGSVSTLTIQRTQQEDSAVYLCASSLRQYPTEAFFGQGTRLTVV.

This clone showed up just once. This chain links TRBV2 with TRBJ1-5; 9 positions match TRBD1. J lost 0 bases, V lost 5 bases, and 14 bases had no gene match. CDR3 length equals 19 residues. Germline V gene lookup returns CDR1 SNHLY and CDR2 FYNNEI. The CDR3 DNA sequence: TGTGCCAGCAGTAGGGAGTGGACAGGGGCCTTTAATAGCAATCAGCCCCAGCATTTT. Translation gives CASSREWTGAFNSNQPQHF.

The chain is built from TRBV28 and TRBJ2-2; D is unresolved. This CDR3 spans 16 amino acids. Germline assignment: CDR1 MDHEN and CDR2 SYDVKM. The V gene lost 6 bases and the J gene lost 4 bases, with 18 bases spanning the gap. The CDR3 spells CASSTDALPSTGELFF. CDR3 sequence (DNA): TGTGCCAGCAGCACGGACGCGCTACCAAGCACCGGGGAGCTGTTTTTT.

This sequence joins TRBV27 and TRBJ2-7; a possible D gene is TRBD2 (6 bases). The CDR3 length is 16 residues. Germline CDR1 MNHEY, CDR2 SMNVEV (reference sequence). Trimming removed 5 bases at V and 2 bases at J, with 19 bases between. DNA of the CDR3: TGTGCCAGCAGTAACCGTATAACGGGGGACCCCTACGAGCAGTACTTC. This sequence encodes CASSNRITGDPYEQYF.

The chain employs TRBV30 and TRBJ2-5; 7 nucleotides line up with TRBD1. V gave up 1 base and J gave up 3 bases; unmatched junction bases: 8. The length of the CDR3 is 15 residues. Germline-derived CDR1 and CDR2 are GTSNPN and SVGIG (reference sequence). CDR3 protein: CAWSAYRGREETQYF. The DNA of the CDR3 is TGTGCCTGGAGTGCCTACAGGGGACGGGAAGAGACCCAGTACTTC. The whole variable domain, remainder taken from reference TRBV30 and TRBJ2-5, is SQTIHQWPATLVQPVGSPLSLECTVEGTSNPNLYWYRQAAGRGLQLLFYSVGIGQISSEVPQNLSASRPQDRQFILSSKKLLLSDSGFYLCAWSAYRGREETQYFGPGTRLLVL.

The genes are TRBV9 and TRBJ2-5; D unresolved. The V end was cut by 0 bases, the J end by 1 base, with 10 bases between. From germline, CDR1 is SGDLS and CDR2 YYNGEE. This CDR3 has 15 amino acids. In nucleotides, the CDR3 is TGTGCCAGCAGCGTAGGAGGATCCAGCCAAGAGACCCAGTACTTC. Amino acid sequence: CASSVGGSSQETQYF.

This clone was detected a few times. The rearrangement links TRBV9 to TRBJ1-2; D gene unclear. Germline CDR1 SGDLS, CDR2 YYNGEE. V was cut by 0 bases and J by 2 bases, with 5 bases left in between. This CDR3 has 13 amino acids. The CDR3 nucleotides are TGTGCCAGCAGCGTAGACGAGAACTATGGCTACACCTTC. This sequence encodes CASSVDENYGYTF.

The J gene is TRBJ2-7, the V gene TRBV4-3, with D perhaps TRBD2 (5 bases). Germline V CDR1 and CDR2: LGHNA, YSLEER. This CDR3 region has 15 residues. Trimming took off 0 bases at V and 3 bases at J, with 12 bases between the two ends. The CDR3 sequence is CASSQELRGLYEQYF. CDR3 nucleotides: TGCGCCAGCAGCCAAGAACTACGGGGTCTCTACGAGCAGTACTTC.

The chain carries TRBV19 and TRBJ1-2, with 12 bases aligning to TRBD1. V was clipped by 2 bases and J by 0 bases; unmatched bases: 7. The CDR3 is 18 amino acids. Germline V CDR1 and CDR2: LNHDA, SQIVND (reference sequence). In DNA, the CDR3 is TGTGCCAGTAGTATAAGAGGGGGACAGGGGGCCCCTAACTATGGCTACACCTTC. Translating it yields CASSIRGGQGAPNYGYTF. The full variable domain, completed using reference TRBV19 and TRBJ1-2, is DGGITQSPKYLFRKEGQNVTLSCEQNLNHDAMYWYRQDPGQGLRLIYYSQIVNDFQKGDIAEGYSVSREKKESFPLTVTSAQKNPTAFYLCASSIRGGQGAPNYGYTFGSGTRLTVV.

This clone has a single count. The chain links TRBV6-1 to TRBJ1-6; 9 bases line up with TRBD1. CDR1 and CDR2 (germline): MNHNS, SASEGT. The CDR3 length is 15 residues. The V gene end was trimmed by 0 bases and the J gene end by 10 bases; junction bases not matched to a gene: 4. The CDR3 nucleotides are TGTGCCAGCAGTGAAGCGCTGACAGGGGGATCACCCCTCCACTTT. Translated, it gives CASSEALTGGSPLHF.

The chain employs TRBV30 and TRBJ1-1; D is unresolved. V dropped 4 bases and J dropped 7 bases, with 13 bases sitting between them. This CDR3 region has 12 residues. Germline V gene sequence: CDR1 GTSNPN, CDR2 SVGIG (reference sequence). CDR3 DNA sequence: TGTGCCTGGACTACCGGAACGTTTGAAGCTTTCTTT. This codes for CAWTTGTFEAFF.

The rearrangement links TRBV19 to TRBJ2-3; 14 bases fit TRBD2. V lost 6 bases to trimming and J lost 3 bases; unmatched junction nucleotides: 5. CDR3 length equals 16 residues. Germline V gives CDR1 LNHDA, CDR2 SQIVND (reference sequence). The CDR3 here is CASRGLAGVITDTQYF. The CDR3 DNA follows: TGTGCCAGTAGGGGACTAGCGGGGGTGATTACAGATACGCAGTATTTT.

This sequence joins TRBV5-1 and TRBJ2-7; weak D call: TRBD2 (6 bases). The ends were cut back, 5 bases at V and 3 bases at J, with 15 bases in the middle. The CDR3 length is 14 residues. From germline, CDR1 is SGHRS and CDR2 YFSETQ. CDR3 sequence reads: CASRSGDGYYEQYF. In nucleotides, the CDR3 is TGCGCCAGCAGGTCGGGGGACGGTTACTACGAGCAGTACTTC.

The V gene is TRBV18, the J gene TRBJ1-4, with no clear D. The CDR3 runs to 14 residues. Trimming removed 4 bases at V and 5 bases at J, with 11 bases between. The V gene's germline CDR1 is KGHSH and CDR2 LQKENI. The CDR3 loop is CASSLVFRNEKLFF. For the CDR3, the DNA is TGTGCCAGCTCACTGGTTTTTAGGAATGAAAAACTGTTTTTT.

The chain is built from TRBV30 and TRBJ1-5; maybe TRBD1 (5 bases). V shed 0 bases and J shed 8 bases, with 20 bases lying between them. Germline lookup yields CDR1 GTSNPN and CDR2 SVGIG (reference sequence). This CDR3 comprises 16 residues. The CDR3 loop reads CAWSVSGTAGPKPQHF. CDR3 sequence (DNA): TGTGCCTGGAGTGTATCAGGGACGGCAGGCCCTAAGCCCCAGCATTTT.

The chain has TRBV6-6 and TRBJ2-1; 8 nucleotides align to TRBD2. The J segment lost 8 bases and the V segment lost 0 bases, leaving 3 bases of the junction unmatched. Germline lookup yields CDR1 MNHNY and CDR2 SVGAGI (reference sequence). The CDR3 consists of 14 residues. The CDR3 nucleotides read TGTGCCAGCAGTTACTCGTCGCGGGGGGATGAGCAGTTCTTC. It codes for CASSYSSRGDEQFF.

The V call is TRBV19, the J call TRBJ1-5; D ambiguous. The CDR3 length is 15 residues. Trimming took off 1 base at V and 1 base at J, with 8 bases between the two ends. From germline, CDR1 is LNHDA and CDR2 SQIVND (reference sequence). In DNA form, the CDR3 reads TGTGCCAGTAGTATAGCGCGGAGGAGCAATCAGCCCCAGCATTTT. As protein: CASSIARRSNQPQHF.

This chain connects TRBV6-6 to TRBJ2-7, with D possibly called TRBD1 or TRBD2 (5 bases each). V dropped 6 bases and J dropped 2 bases, with 14 bases sitting between them. Germline loops: CDR1 MNHNY, CDR2 SVGAGI (reference sequence). This CDR3 spans 14 amino acids. This CDR3 reads CASSLRDVPYEQYF. In nucleotides, the CDR3 is TGTGCCAGCAGCCTTAGGGACGTCCCCTACGAGCAGTACTTC.

The chain is built from TRBV6-1 and TRBJ1-2, with a possible D match to TRBD1 (6 bases). CDR1 is MNHNS and CDR2 is SASEGT in the germline V gene. Between the trimmed V and J ends, which lost 6 bases and 8 bases, there was a span of 10 bases. The CDR3 runs 11 residues. CDR3: CASSTGIGYTF. For the CDR3, the DNA is TGTGCCAGCAGCACAGGGATAGGCTACACCTTC.

This clone was seen only once. The chain recombines TRBV5-1 with TRBJ2-1; 8 nucleotides match TRBD1. V lost 4 bases, J lost 10 bases, and 10 bases stayed unmatched. CDR1 SGHRS and CDR2 YFSETQ come from the germline V gene. The CDR3 sequence is 14 residues long. The CDR3: CASSPRDRHKEQFF. The CDR3 bases are TGCGCCAGCAGCCCGCGGGACAGGCATAAGGAGCAGTTCTTC.